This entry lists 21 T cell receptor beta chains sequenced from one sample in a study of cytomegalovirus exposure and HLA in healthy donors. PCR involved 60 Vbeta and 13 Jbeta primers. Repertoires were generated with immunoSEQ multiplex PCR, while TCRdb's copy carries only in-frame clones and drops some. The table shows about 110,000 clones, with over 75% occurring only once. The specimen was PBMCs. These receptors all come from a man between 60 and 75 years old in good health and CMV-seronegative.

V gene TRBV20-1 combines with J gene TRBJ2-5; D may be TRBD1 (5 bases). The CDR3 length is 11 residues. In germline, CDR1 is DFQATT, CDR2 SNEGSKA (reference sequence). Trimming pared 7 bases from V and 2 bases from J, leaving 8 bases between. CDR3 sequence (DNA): TGCAGTGGCGACAGACAAGAGACCCAGTACTTC. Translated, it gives CSGDRQETQYF.

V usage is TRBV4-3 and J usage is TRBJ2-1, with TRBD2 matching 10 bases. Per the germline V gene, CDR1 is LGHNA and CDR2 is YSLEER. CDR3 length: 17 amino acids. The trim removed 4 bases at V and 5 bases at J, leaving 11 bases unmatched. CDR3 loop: CASSPSQRGGLDNEQFF. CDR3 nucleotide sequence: TGCGCCAGCAGCCCCTCGCAGCGGGGGGGCCTGGACAATGAGCAGTTCTTC.

The CDR3 loop reads CASSAHGTGGYEQYF. The CDR3 DNA reads as TGTGCCAGCAGTGCCCACGGGACAGGAGGCTACGAGCAGTACTTC. V and J are TRBV25-1 and TRBJ2-7, with 8 bases matching TRBD1. V was pared by 4 bases and J by 3 bases, with 8 bases of the junction left unmatched. CDR1 and CDR2 (germline): MGHDK, SYGVNS. The CDR3 has 15 residues.

CDR3 sequence reads: CASSYSTRSNTEAFF. The DNA for the CDR3 is TGTGCCAGCAGTTACTCGACACGGTCGAACACTGAAGCTTTCTTT. This chain joins TRBV6-5 and TRBJ1-1; no clear D gene. The CDR3 is 15 residues long. Germline CDR1 is MNHEY and CDR2 is SVGAGI. V was clipped by 0 bases and J by 1 base, with 9 bases between them.

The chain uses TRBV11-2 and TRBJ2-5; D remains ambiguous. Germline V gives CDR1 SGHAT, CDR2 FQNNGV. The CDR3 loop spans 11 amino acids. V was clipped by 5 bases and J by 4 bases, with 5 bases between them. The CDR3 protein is CASSPRETQYF. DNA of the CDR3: TGTGCCAGCAGCCCCCGAGAGACCCAGTACTTC.

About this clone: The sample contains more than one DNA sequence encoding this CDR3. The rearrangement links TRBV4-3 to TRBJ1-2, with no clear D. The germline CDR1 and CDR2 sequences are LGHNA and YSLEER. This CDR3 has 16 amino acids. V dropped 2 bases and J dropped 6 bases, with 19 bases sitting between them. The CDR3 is CASSQWTTTISHGYTF. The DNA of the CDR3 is TGCGCCAGCAGCCAATGGACTACCACTATTAGCCATGGCTACACCTTC.

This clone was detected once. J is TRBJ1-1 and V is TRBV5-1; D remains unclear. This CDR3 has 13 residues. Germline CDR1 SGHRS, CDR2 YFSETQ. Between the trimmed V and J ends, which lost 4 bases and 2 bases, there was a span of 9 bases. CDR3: CASSLGVNTEAFF. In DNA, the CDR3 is TGCGCCAGCAGCCTCGGGGTTAACACTGAAGCTTTCTTT.

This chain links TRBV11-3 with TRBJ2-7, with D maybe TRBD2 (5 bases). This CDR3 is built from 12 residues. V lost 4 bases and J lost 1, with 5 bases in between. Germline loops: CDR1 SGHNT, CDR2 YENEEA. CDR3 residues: CASSSGSYEQYF. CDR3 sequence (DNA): TGTGCCAGCAGCTCGGGATCCTACGAGCAGTACTTC.

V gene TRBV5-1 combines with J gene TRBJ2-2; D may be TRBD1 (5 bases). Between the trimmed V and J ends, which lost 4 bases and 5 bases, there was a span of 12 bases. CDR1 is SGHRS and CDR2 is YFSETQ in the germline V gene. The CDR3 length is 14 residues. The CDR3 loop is CASSEGAGTGELFF. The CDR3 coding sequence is TGCGCCAGCAGCGAAGGGGCCGGGACCGGGGAGCTGTTTTTT.

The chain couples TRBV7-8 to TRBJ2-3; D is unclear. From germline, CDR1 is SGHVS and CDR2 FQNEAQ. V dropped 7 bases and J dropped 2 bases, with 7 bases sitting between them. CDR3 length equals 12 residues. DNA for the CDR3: TGTGCCAGCAACGCACACACAGATACGCAGTATTTT. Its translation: CASNAHTDTQYF.

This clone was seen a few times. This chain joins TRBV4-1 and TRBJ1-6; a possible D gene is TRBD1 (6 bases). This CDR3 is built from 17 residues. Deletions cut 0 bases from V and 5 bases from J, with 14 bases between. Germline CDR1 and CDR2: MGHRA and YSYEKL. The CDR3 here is CASSQDPLGTNNSPLHF. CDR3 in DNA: TGCGCCAGCAGCCAAGACCCCCTTGGGACAAATAATTCACCCCTCCACTTT.

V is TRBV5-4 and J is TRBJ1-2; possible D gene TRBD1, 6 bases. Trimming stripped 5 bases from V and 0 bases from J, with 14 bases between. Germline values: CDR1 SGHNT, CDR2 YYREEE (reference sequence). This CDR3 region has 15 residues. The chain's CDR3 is CASRSGQSANYGYTF. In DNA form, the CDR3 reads TGTGCCAGCAGAAGCGGACAGTCAGCTAACTATGGCTACACCTTC.

CDR3 sequence (DNA): TGCGCCAGCAGCTCGAGACTAGCGGGGGGTTCTCAAGAGACCCAGTACTTC. Its protein is CASSSRLAGGSQETQYF. This chain links TRBV5-1 with TRBJ2-5, with TRBD2 matching over 13 bases. V shed 3 bases, J shed 2 bases, and the junction held 7 bases outside the gene matches. In germline, CDR1 is SGHRS, CDR2 YFSETQ. The CDR3 is 17 residues long.

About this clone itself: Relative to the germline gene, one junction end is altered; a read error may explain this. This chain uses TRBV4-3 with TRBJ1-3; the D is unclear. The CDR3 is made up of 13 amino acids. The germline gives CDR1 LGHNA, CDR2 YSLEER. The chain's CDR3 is CASSQEEGNTIYF. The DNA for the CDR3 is TGCGCTAGCAGCCAAGAAGAGGGAAACACCATATATTTT.

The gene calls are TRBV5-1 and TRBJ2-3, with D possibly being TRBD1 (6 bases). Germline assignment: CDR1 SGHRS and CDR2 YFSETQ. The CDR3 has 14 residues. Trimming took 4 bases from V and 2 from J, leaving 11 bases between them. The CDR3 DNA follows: TGCGCCAGCAGCATGGACAGAAACACAGATACGCAGTATTTT. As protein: CASSMDRNTDTQYF.

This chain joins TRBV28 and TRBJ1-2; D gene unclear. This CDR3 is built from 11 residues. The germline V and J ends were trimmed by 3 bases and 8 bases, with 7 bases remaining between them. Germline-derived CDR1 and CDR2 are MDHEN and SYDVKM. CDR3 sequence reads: CASSLFRGYTF. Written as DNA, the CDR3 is TGTGCCAGCAGTTTGTTCAGAGGCTACACCTTC.

CDR3 nucleotide sequence: TGCGCCAGCAGCCAAGTTGAAGGGAGGGATGAAGCTTTCTTT. This gives the protein CASSQVEGRDEAFF. The rearrangement joins TRBV4-3 to TRBJ1-1; no definite D call. This CDR3 contains 14 residues. Trimming took 1 base from V and 7 from J, leaving 13 bases between them. CDR1 is LGHNA and CDR2 is YSLEER in the germline V gene.

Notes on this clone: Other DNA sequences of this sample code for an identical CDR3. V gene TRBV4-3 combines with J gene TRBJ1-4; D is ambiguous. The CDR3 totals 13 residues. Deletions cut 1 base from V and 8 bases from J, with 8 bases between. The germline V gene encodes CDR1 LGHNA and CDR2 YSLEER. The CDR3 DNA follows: TGCGCCAGCAGCCAAGGAAGAGAAGAAAAACTGTTTTTT. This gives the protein CASSQGREEKLFF.

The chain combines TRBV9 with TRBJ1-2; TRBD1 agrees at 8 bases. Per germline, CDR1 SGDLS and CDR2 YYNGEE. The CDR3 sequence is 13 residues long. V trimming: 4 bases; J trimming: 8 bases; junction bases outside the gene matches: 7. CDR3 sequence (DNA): TGTGCCAGCAGCTCTCAGGGGGCGCGAGGCTACACCTTC. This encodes CASSSQGARGYTF.

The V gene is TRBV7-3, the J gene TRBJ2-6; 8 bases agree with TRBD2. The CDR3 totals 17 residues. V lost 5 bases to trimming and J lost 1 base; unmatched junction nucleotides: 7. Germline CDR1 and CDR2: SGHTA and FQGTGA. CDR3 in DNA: TGTGCCAGCAGCCTGGCCGGCGGGGGGTCTGGGGCCAACGTCCTGACTTTC. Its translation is CASSLAGGGSGANVLTF.

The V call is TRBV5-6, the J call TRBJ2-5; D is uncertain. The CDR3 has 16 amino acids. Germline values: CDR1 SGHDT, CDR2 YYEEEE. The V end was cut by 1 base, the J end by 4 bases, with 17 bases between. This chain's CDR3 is CASSLYGSLSAETQYF. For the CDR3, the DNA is TGTGCCAGCAGCTTGTATGGCTCCCTCAGCGCAGAGACCCAGTACTTC.